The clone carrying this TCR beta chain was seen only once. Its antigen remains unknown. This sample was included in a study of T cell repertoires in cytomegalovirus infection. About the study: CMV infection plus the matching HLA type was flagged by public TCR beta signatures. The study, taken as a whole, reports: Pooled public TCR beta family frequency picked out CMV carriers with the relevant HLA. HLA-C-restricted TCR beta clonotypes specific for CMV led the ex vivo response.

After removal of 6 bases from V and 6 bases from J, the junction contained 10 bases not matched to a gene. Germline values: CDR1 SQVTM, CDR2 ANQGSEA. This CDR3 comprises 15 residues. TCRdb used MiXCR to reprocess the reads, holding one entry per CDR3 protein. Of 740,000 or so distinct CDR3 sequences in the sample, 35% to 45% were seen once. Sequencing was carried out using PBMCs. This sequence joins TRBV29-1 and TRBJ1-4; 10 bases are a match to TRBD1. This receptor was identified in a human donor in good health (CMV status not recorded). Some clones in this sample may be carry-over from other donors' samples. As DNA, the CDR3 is TGCAGCGTGGGGACAGGGGATTACCGAGATGAAAAACTGTTTTTT. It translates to CSVGTGDYRDEKLFF.